What follows is one T cell receptor (beta chain) and its context. This table comes from immunoSEQ multiplex PCR, and its TCRdb copy is limited to in-frame clones, with some not included. The sample consists of about 120,000 clones, over 75% of them appearing once. This entry belongs to a study of blood T cell repertoires in COVID-19. Between the trimmed V and J ends, which lost 0 bases and 0 bases, there was a span of 9 bases. The germline V gene has CDR1 SGHDT and CDR2 YYEEEE. This CDR3 is 15 amino acids long. The chain employs TRBV5-6 and TRBJ2-5; D gene unclear. This clonotype originated in an elderly man with acute or convalescent COVID-19. The sample was peripheral blood. The CDR3 coding sequence is TGTGCCAGCAGCTTGGGACTGCGGAACCAAGAGACCCAGTACTTC. Amino acid sequence: CASSLGLRNQETQYF.